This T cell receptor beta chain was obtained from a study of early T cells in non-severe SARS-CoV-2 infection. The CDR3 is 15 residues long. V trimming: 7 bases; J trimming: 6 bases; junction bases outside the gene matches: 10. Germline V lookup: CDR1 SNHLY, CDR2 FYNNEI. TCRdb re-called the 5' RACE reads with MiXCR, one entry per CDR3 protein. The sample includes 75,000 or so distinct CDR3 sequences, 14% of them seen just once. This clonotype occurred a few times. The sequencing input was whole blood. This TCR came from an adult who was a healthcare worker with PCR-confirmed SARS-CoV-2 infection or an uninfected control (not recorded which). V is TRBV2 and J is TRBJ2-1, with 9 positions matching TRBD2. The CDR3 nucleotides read TGTGCCAGCAAGGTTGGCGGGGGGGCCGGCAATGAGCAGTTCTTC. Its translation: CASKVGGGAGNEQFF.